This T cell receptor beta chain was sequenced for a study of shared clonotypes between healthy human individuals. Overall study: Donor composition was a couple of women and a few men, aged 18 to 49. Per donor, three plates held CD4 naive cells, three held CD4 memory, two held CD8 naive and one held CD8 memory.

Splitting of each subset's genomic DNA was done evenly across several immunoSEQ plates. Here immunoSEQ multiplex PCR was the method, and the copy in TCRdb shows in-frame clones only, minus some. The sample has 1,400,000 or so clones, around 98.5% seen once; the top ten hold approximately 0.4%. The germline gives CDR1 KGHSH, CDR2 LQKENI. V shed 1 base and J shed 2 bases, with 15 bases lying between them. The CDR3 consists of 16 residues. The clonotype was recovered from a man aged 25 to 40 in good health. This chain joins TRBV18 and TRBJ2-7, with D perhaps matching TRBD1 (5 bases). Material: naive CD4+ T cells sorted from blood. Documented subset: CD45RA+ positively selected. CDR3 loop: CASSPLRKGPPYEQYF. The CDR3 region has the DNA TGTGCCAGCTCACCACTGCGTAAGGGGCCCCCCTACGAGCAGTACTTC.